Below are 22 T cell receptor beta chains sequenced from a single sample in a study of blood T cell repertoires in COVID-19. Produced via immunoSEQ multiplex PCR; TCRdb's table is partial and in-frame only. The sample includes approximately 500,000 clones, approximately 90% seen only once; the top ten take over 1.5%. Sequencing input: PBMCs or T cells enriched from blood (not recorded which). The receptor set was obtained from a woman aged 40 to 50 who had recovered from COVID-19.

This clone appeared a few times. The chain employs TRBV3-1 (or the pseudogene TRBV3-2) and TRBJ1-1, with D possibly TRBD1 on 5 matching bases. The germline V gene has CDR1 LGHDT and CDR2 YNNKEL (reference sequence). Trimming pared 0 bases from V and 6 bases from J, leaving 8 bases between. This CDR3 comprises 13 residues. The CDR3 region is CASSQDGGAEAFF. The CDR3, as DNA: TGTGCCAGCAGCCAAGATGGAGGGGCTGAAGCTTTCTTT.

This clone came up once. This rearrangement joins TRBV24-1 to TRBJ1-2; 9 nucleotides agree with TRBD1. The germline V gene has CDR1 KGHDR and CDR2 SFDVKD. The CDR3 runs to 16 residues. The trim removed 3 bases at V and 7 bases at J, leaving 11 bases unmatched. The CDR3 bases are TGTGCCACCAGTGATCCCCCGGGACAGGGAATCTCTGGCTACACCTTC. This encodes CATSDPPGQGISGYTF.

This clone appeared a few times. The rearrangement joins TRBV5-5 to TRBJ1-5; 7 bases are a match to TRBD1. Germline loops: CDR1 SGHKS, CDR2 YYEKEE (reference sequence). CDR3 length equals 16 residues. V dropped 3 bases and J dropped 1; count of bases not matched to a gene: 7. The chain's CDR3 is CASSSDRLPSNQPQHF. CDR3 coding DNA: TGTGCCAGCAGCTCGGACAGGTTACCCAGCAATCAGCCCCAGCATTTT.

The chain couples TRBV27 to TRBJ1-6, with a weak D call TRBD1 (6 bases). The V gene lost 3 bases and the J gene lost 7 bases, with 10 bases spanning the gap. The CDR3 is made up of 14 amino acids. CDR1 and CDR2 from the germline V gene are MNHEY and SMNVEV (reference sequence). Here the CDR3 reads CASSFMDRNSPLHF. For the CDR3, the DNA is TGTGCCAGCAGTTTCATGGACAGAAATTCACCCCTCCACTTT.

J is TRBJ2-3 and V is TRBV18; 8 bases map to TRBD2. The CDR3 runs to 16 residues. The germline gives CDR1 KGHSH, CDR2 LQKENI. The junction had 12 bases not matched to a gene; V was cut back by 8 bases and J by 2 bases. The CDR3 DNA reads TGTGCCAGCGCGACCGGGACTAGTTTTCTCACAGATACGCAGTATTTT. This encodes CASATGTSFLTDTQYF.

This chain connects TRBV2 to TRBJ2-5; the match to TRBD1 covers 11 bases. Per germline, CDR1 SNHLY and CDR2 FYNNEI. There are 16 residues in the CDR3. The junction had 3 bases not matched to a gene; V was cut back by 0 bases and J by 3 bases. CDR3 amino acids: CASSEAWTGGEETQYF. The CDR3 DNA reads as TGTGCCAGCAGTGAAGCCTGGACAGGGGGCGAAGAGACCCAGTACTTC.

V usage is TRBV4-3 and J usage is TRBJ2-1, with D tentatively TRBD1 (5 bases). Germline CDR1 reads LGHNA; CDR2 reads YSLEER. The CDR3 runs to 12 residues. The germline V and J ends were trimmed by 0 bases and 8 bases, with 5 bases remaining between them. CDR3 DNA sequence: TGCGCCAGCAGCCAAGAAGGGGATGAGCAGTTCTTC. Its translation is CASSQEGDEQFF.

As to this clone: At the DNA level, this CDR3 is encoded by other sequences in the same sample as well. The gene calls are TRBV12-3 or TRBV12-4 and TRBJ2-2; D possibly corresponds to TRBD2 (5 bases). There are 13 residues in the CDR3. The V gene lost 3 bases and the J gene lost 5 bases, with 7 bases spanning the gap. The CDR3 sequence is CASSFRGTGELFF. CDR3 DNA: TGTGCCAGCAGTTTTCGGGGAACCGGGGAGCTGTTTTTT.

This chain connects TRBV6-6 to TRBJ2-3, with 7 bases matching TRBD2. The germline gives CDR1 MNHNY, CDR2 SVGAGI (reference sequence). J lost 6 bases, V lost 3 bases, and 9 bases had no gene match. CDR3 length: 15 residues. The CDR3 spells CASSYEREAGDTQYF. As DNA, the CDR3 is TGTGCCAGCAGTTATGAACGGGAGGCTGGTGATACGCAGTATTTT.

The chain uses TRBV10-1 and TRBJ2-2; D unclear. The V gene lost 7 bases and the J gene lost 7 bases, with 13 bases spanning the gap. The CDR3 is 13 residues long. Per the germline V gene, CDR1 is WNHNN and CDR2 is SYGVQD (reference sequence). CDR3 bases: TGCGCCAGCATCCATAAGTCGGGCGGGGAGCTGTTTTTT. Its protein is CASIHKSGGELFF.

CDR3 sequence: CASSPTGVGYTF. In nucleotides, the CDR3 is TGTGCCAGCAGTCCTACAGGGGTAGGCTACACCTTC. The J gene is TRBJ1-2, the V gene TRBV5-4; 7 bases match TRBD1. With V trimmed by 5 bases and J by 8 bases, 6 bases remained unmatched. The CDR3 loop spans 12 amino acids. CDR1 and CDR2 (germline): SGHNT, YYREEE (reference sequence). The complete variable domain, with remaining parts taken from reference TRBV5-4 and TRBJ1-2, reads ETGVTQSPTHLIKTRGQQVTLRCSSQSGHNTVSWYQQALGQGPQFIFQYYREEENGRGNFPPRFSGLQFPNYSSELNVNALELDDSALYLCASSPTGVGYTFGSGTRLTVV.

The chain couples TRBV7-9 to TRBJ1-5; tentative D call: TRBD1 (5 bases). From germline, CDR1 is SEHNR and CDR2 FQNEAQ (reference sequence). V lost 4 bases to trimming and J lost 4 bases, with 17 bases between them. The CDR3 is 16 residues long. CDR3 region: CASSSLTDTRNQPQHF. The CDR3 region has the DNA TGTGCCAGCAGCTCACTGACGGACACTCGAAATCAGCCCCAGCATTTT.

The count of this clone is one. This chain connects TRBV7-9 to TRBJ1-1; D is possibly TRBD1 (5 bases). The CDR3 totals 15 residues. V was trimmed by 1 base and J by 0 bases, leaving 9 bases between them. The germline CDR1 and CDR2 sequences are SEHNR and FQNEAQ (reference sequence). The CDR3 sequence: CASSLGQGMNTEAFF. The CDR3, as DNA: TGTGCCAGCAGCTTAGGTCAGGGCATGAACACTGAAGCTTTCTTT.

The chain links TRBV5-1 to TRBJ1-2; D is perhaps TRBD1 (5 bases). Germline V gene lookup returns CDR1 SGHRS and CDR2 YFSETQ. V lost 0 bases, J lost 8 bases, and 17 bases lay in between. The CDR3 runs to 15 residues. CDR3 DNA sequence: TGCGCCAGCAGCTTGGATCAGGCCAGGGTGAACGGCTACACCTTC. Translation gives CASSLDQARVNGYTF.

The CDR3, as DNA: TGTGCCTGGAGTGTAACCGGGAACGAGCAGTACTTC. It is translated as CAWSVTGNEQYF. The chain combines TRBV30 with TRBJ2-7; tentative D call: TRBD2 (5 bases). The germline gives CDR1 GTSNPN, CDR2 SVGIG (reference sequence). The CDR3 covers 12 residues. V was cut by 0 bases and J by 5 bases, with 8 bases left in between.

The chain has TRBV4-3 and TRBJ1-1; D perhaps matches TRBD1 (5 bases). The V gene lost 2 bases and the J gene lost 7 bases, with 14 bases spanning the gap. Germline V lookup: CDR1 LGHNA, CDR2 YSLEER. The CDR3 contains 14 residues. The CDR3 DNA follows: TGCGCCAGCAGCCAATTCAGGGCTCTGGGTGAAGCTTTCTTT. Translating it yields CASSQFRALGEAFF.

The chain combines TRBV7-9 with TRBJ1-1, with D possibly matching TRBD1 (5 bases). The CDR3 is 15 residues long. The V end was cut by 2 bases, the J end by 0 bases, with 10 bases between. The V gene's germline CDR1 is SEHNR and CDR2 FQNEAQ (reference sequence). DNA of the CDR3: TGTGCCAGCAGCTTAAATGGACAAATGAACACTGAAGCTTTCTTT. It specifies CASSLNGQMNTEAFF.

The chain uses TRBV2 and TRBJ2-1, with 9 bases fitting TRBD2. The trim removed 7 bases at V and 9 bases at J, leaving 10 bases unmatched. The CDR3 has 14 residues. From germline, CDR1 is SNHLY and CDR2 FYNNEI. CDR3 coding DNA: TGTGCCAGCATGAGGGGCGGGAGGGCTGGTGAGCAGTTCTTC. Translated, it gives CASMRGGRAGEQFF. Full variable domain (rest looked up from reference TRBV2 and TRBJ2-1): EPEVTQTPSHQVTQMGQEVILRCVPISNHLYFYWYRQILGQKVEFLVSFYNNEISEKSEIFDDQFSVERPDGSNFTLKIRSTKLEDSAMYFCASMRGGRAGEQFFGPGTRLTVL.

The gene calls are TRBV5-4 and TRBJ1-2; 8 bases match TRBD1. Germline CDR1 reads SGHNT; CDR2 reads YYREEE (reference sequence). V was clipped by 0 bases and J by 4 bases; unmatched bases: 8. The CDR3 consists of 16 residues. The CDR3 protein is CASSLVGTGDGYGYTF. The CDR3, as DNA: TGTGCCAGCAGCTTGGTGGGGACAGGTGATGGCTATGGCTACACCTTC.

This chain connects TRBV5-4 to TRBJ1-1; D is ambiguous. Germline-derived CDR1 and CDR2 are SGHNT and YYREEE (reference sequence). V was cut by 5 bases and J by 11 bases, with 19 bases left in between. The CDR3 contains 13 residues. The CDR3 bases are TGTGCCAGCAGGAAGGAACCCGGTCCCGGGGCTTTCTTT. Its translation is CASRKEPGPGAFF.

This chain connects TRBV24-1 to TRBJ2-1; 9 nucleotides match TRBD2. V shed 3 bases and J 8 bases; nucleotides not matched to a gene: 19. Germline-derived CDR1 and CDR2 are KGHDR and SFDVKD. This CDR3 comprises 19 residues. CDR3 amino acids: CATSDPYLPEGLARDEQFF. The CDR3 DNA reads TGTGCCACCAGTGATCCCTACCTTCCCGAGGGACTAGCTCGTGATGAGCAGTTCTTC.

The V and J genes are TRBV3-1 (or the pseudogene TRBV3-2) and TRBJ1-2; TRBD1 might be the D (5 bases). The CDR3 length is 15 residues. Germline values: CDR1 LGHDT, CDR2 YNNKEL (reference sequence). V lost 4 bases and J lost 8, with 20 bases in between. The CDR3 loop is CASSRSVGTAGGYTF. In DNA, the CDR3 is TGTGCCAGCAGCCGTAGCGTCGGGACCGCGGGGGGCTACACCTTC.